These 24 T cell receptor beta chains were all obtained from the same sample, sequenced in a study of shared clonotypes between healthy human individuals. Repertoires were generated with immunoSEQ multiplex PCR, while TCRdb's copy carries only in-frame clones and drops some. The repertoire holds nearly 750,000 clones, with 72% as singletons. The source material was memory CD4+ T cells sorted from blood. Subset given: CD45RA-negative fraction. The receptors here all came from a woman between 25 and 40 years old in good health.

This clone was recorded once. The rearrangement links TRBV5-1 to TRBJ1-1, with TRBD1 as a possible D gene (6 bases). Germline V gene lookup returns CDR1 SGHRS and CDR2 YFSETQ. V was trimmed by 3 bases and J by 1 base, leaving 13 bases between them. The CDR3 contains 15 residues. CDR3 DNA sequence: TGCGCCAGCAGCTGGGCGGGGGCCCGGAACACTGAAGCTTTCTTT. This encodes CASSWAGARNTEAFF.

This clone was counted only a few times. The chain combines TRBV5-4 with TRBJ2-3; D is ambiguous. Trimming removed 0 bases at V and 2 bases at J, with 13 bases between. Per germline, CDR1 SGHNT and CDR2 YYREEE (reference sequence). This CDR3 comprises 16 residues. The CDR3 loop is CASSLESAYSTDTQYF. For the CDR3, the DNA is TGTGCCAGCAGCTTGGAGTCAGCGTACTCCACAGATACGCAGTATTTT.

V usage is TRBV11-1 and J usage is TRBJ2-4; 8 bases are shared with TRBD1. Germline values: CDR1 SGHAT, CDR2 FQDESV (reference sequence). V gave up 2 bases and J gave up 0 bases; unmatched junction bases: 3. The CDR3 has 16 residues. CDR3 residues: CASSLQGQEAKNIQYF. CDR3 bases: TGTGCCAGCAGCTTACAGGGACAGGAAGCCAAAAACATTCAGTACTTC.

This clone was counted only a few times. CDR3 amino acids: CASSGRAGGSEQFF. CDR3 bases: TGTGCCAGCTCGGGGCGGGCAGGGGGGAGTGAGCAGTTCTTC. The chain uses TRBV6-5 and TRBJ2-1, with a tentative D call TRBD1 (7 bases). V lost 8 bases to trimming and J lost 9 bases, with 20 bases between them. CDR3 length equals 14 residues. Germline V gene lookup returns CDR1 MNHEY and CDR2 SVGAGI.

V and J are TRBV18 and TRBJ2-3; D is perhaps TRBD1 or TRBD2 (5 bases each). Trimming took 4 bases from V and 0 from J, leaving 23 bases between them. This CDR3 has 19 amino acids. CDR1 is KGHSH and CDR2 is LQKENI in the germline V gene. The CDR3 protein is CASSLYTGTHGRSTDTQYF. In nucleotides, the CDR3 is TGTGCCAGCTCACTGTATACCGGGACCCACGGTCGCAGCACAGATACGCAGTATTTT.

The CDR3 reads CASSFEVAEARELFF. CDR3 bases: TGTGCCAGCAGCTTTGAGGTAGCGGAGGCTAGGGAGCTGTTTTTT. This chain uses TRBV5-4 with TRBJ2-2; D might be TRBD2 (6 bases). In germline, CDR1 is SGHNT, CDR2 YYREEE (reference sequence). Trimming stripped 2 bases from V and 9 bases from J, with 17 bases between. The CDR3 runs to 15 residues. Together with reference TRBV5-4 and TRBJ2-2, the CDR3 gives the full variable domain: ETGVTQSPTHLIKTRGQQVTLRCSSQSGHNTVSWYQQALGQGPQFIFQYYREEENGRGNFPPRFSGLQFPNYSSELNVNALELDDSALYLCASSFEVAEARELFFGEGSRLTVL.

This chain connects TRBV4-1 to TRBJ2-5; D is unclear. CDR1 is MGHRA and CDR2 is YSYEKL in the germline V gene. V lost 2 bases, J lost 4 bases, and 8 bases lay in between. The CDR3 length is 13 residues. The CDR3 is CASSQTRRETQYF. CDR3 DNA: TGCGCCAGCAGCCAAACCAGGCGAGAGACCCAGTACTTC.

V is TRBV11-3 and J is TRBJ2-7; D is possibly TRBD1 (5 bases). From germline, CDR1 is SGHNT and CDR2 YENEEA. This CDR3 comprises 15 residues. Deletions cut 1 base from V and 0 bases from J, with 10 bases between. The CDR3: CASSLGADISYEQYF. The DNA for the CDR3 is TGTGCCAGCAGCTTAGGGGCGGACATCTCCTACGAGCAGTACTTC. The full variable domain, completed using reference TRBV11-3 and TRBJ2-7, is EAGVVQSPRYKIIEKKQPVAFWCNPISGHNTLYWYLQNLGQGPELLIRYENEEAVDDSQLPKDRFSAERLKGVDSTLKIQPAELGDSAVYLCASSLGADISYEQYFGPGTRLTVT.

The chain uses TRBV10-1 and TRBJ2-3, with 9 bases that match TRBD2. V gave up 4 bases and J gave up 5 bases; unmatched junction bases: 4. The CDR3 extends over 14 amino acids. Germline CDR1 WNHNN, CDR2 SYGVQD (reference sequence). The CDR3 reads CASSATSGLDTQYF. CDR3 nucleotides: TGCGCCAGCAGTGCAACTAGCGGGTTAGATACGCAGTATTTT.

This clone came up once. The chain recombines TRBV4-1 with TRBJ2-3; 10 positions agree with TRBD2. The CDR3 has 17 amino acids. V shed 4 bases, J shed 1 base, and the junction held 8 bases outside the gene matches. CDR1 MGHRA and CDR2 YSYEKL come from the germline V gene. CDR3 sequence: CASSPRPLAGRTDTQYF. In DNA form, the CDR3 reads TGCGCCAGCAGCCCTCGGCCACTAGCGGGACGCACAGATACGCAGTATTTT.

DNA of the CDR3: TGTGCCGAGTCAGGGGATTCGAAGAATAACGAGCAGTACTTC. The encoded protein is CAESGDSKNNEQYF. The chain recombines TRBV6-6 with TRBJ2-7, with D maybe TRBD1 (6 bases). Germline V gene sequence: CDR1 MNHNY, CDR2 SVGAGI (reference sequence). The CDR3 totals 14 residues. V shed 11 bases and J shed 5 bases, with 22 bases lying between them.

The chain carries TRBV13 and TRBJ2-3; 10 positions agree with TRBD2. Looked up from germline, CDR1 is PRHDT and CDR2 is FYEKMQ (reference sequence). This CDR3 has 16 residues. V was pared by 5 bases and J by 9 bases, with 14 bases of the junction left unmatched. The CDR3 region has the DNA TGTGCCAGCAGCCCGAGCGGGAGGGCCGGGAGGAGGACGCAGTATTTT. It codes for CASSPSGRAGRRTQYF.

As concerns this clone: The conserved phenylalanine or tryptophan normally closing the CDR3 is absent here, so this likely arose from a read error. The V call is TRBV4-1, the J call TRBJ1-1, with TRBD1 identical over 9 bases. The CDR3 loop spans 14 amino acids. J lost 6 bases, V lost 1 base, and 3 bases had no gene match. Germline CDR1 MGHRA, CDR2 YSYEKL. The CDR3 bases are TGCGCCAGCAGCCAAGGGGACAGGGTCTCTGAAGCTTTCTCT. Its protein is CASSQGDRVSEAFS.

The chain carries TRBV6-4 and TRBJ2-4; D unresolved. Germline V gene lookup returns CDR1 MRHNA and CDR2 SNTAGT. The CDR3 length is 15 residues. V dropped 3 bases and J dropped 0 bases, with 9 bases sitting between them. The CDR3: CASSEAVLAKNIQYF. The CDR3, as DNA: TGTGCCAGCAGTGAAGCAGTACTAGCCAAAAACATTCAGTACTTC.

The V and J genes are TRBV7-9 and TRBJ2-7, with D unresolved. This CDR3 has 14 residues. Trimming shortened V by 1 base and J by 3 bases, and 10 bases separated the two germline ends. Germline V lookup: CDR1 SEHNR, CDR2 FQNEAQ (reference sequence). This CDR3 is CASSLERSFYEQYF. DNA for the CDR3: TGTGCCAGCAGCTTAGAGAGATCCTTCTACGAGCAGTACTTC.

V gene TRBV9 combines with J gene TRBJ2-1; no clear D gene. V gave up 4 bases and J gave up 3 bases, with 14 bases separating them. Germline V gene lookup returns CDR1 SGDLS and CDR2 YYNGEE. The CDR3 contains 15 residues. The CDR3 loop is CASSQRQDGYNEQFF. In nucleotides, the CDR3 is TGTGCCAGCAGCCAACGTCAGGACGGCTACAATGAGCAGTTCTTC.

J is TRBJ1-5 and V is TRBV15, with D maybe TRBD1 (6 bases). There are 15 residues in the CDR3. With 0 bases removed from V and 6 bases from J, the gap between germline ends came to 12 bases. Germline loops: CDR1 LNHNV, CDR2 YYDKDF (reference sequence). CDR3: CATSRDRGATQPQHF. CDR3 nucleotide sequence: TGTGCCACCAGCAGAGATCGGGGGGCGACTCAGCCCCAGCATTTT.

This chain uses TRBV27 with TRBJ2-1; D may match TRBD1 or TRBD2 (5 bases each). This CDR3 spans 15 amino acids. Trimming left V 5 bases short and J 7 bases short, with 18 bases between. Looked up from germline, CDR1 is MNHEY and CDR2 is SMNVEV (reference sequence). The CDR3 protein is CASSPRLGVTNEQFF. DNA of the CDR3: TGTGCCAGCAGTCCTCGCCTGGGGGTTACGAATGAGCAGTTCTTC.

The V call is TRBV7-2, the J call TRBJ1-2; a weak D match, TRBD1 (6 bases). The V and J ends lost 5 bases and 6 bases respectively, with 19 bases between them. The germline CDR1 and CDR2 sequences are SGHTA and FQGNSA. The CDR3 spans 15 residues. CDR3 sequence reads: CASSQAEGGAHGYTF. For the CDR3, the DNA is TGTGCCAGCAGCCAGGCCGAGGGGGGGGCCCATGGCTACACCTTC. Filled out from reference TRBV7-2 and TRBJ1-2, the complete variable domain reads GAGVSQSPSNKVTEKGKDVELRCDPISGHTALYWYRQSLGQGLEFLIYFQGNSAPDKSGLPSDRFSAERTGGSVSTLTIQRTQQEDSAVYLCASSQAEGGAHGYTFGSGTRLTVV.

The chain links TRBV2 to TRBJ1-1; D is uncertain. This CDR3 spans 16 amino acids. Germline V CDR1 and CDR2: SNHLY, FYNNEI. The V and J ends lost 7 bases and 0 bases respectively, with 18 bases between them. The CDR3 is CASNVPSSGVNTEAFF. DNA for the CDR3: TGTGCCAGCAACGTACCCTCCTCGGGAGTGAACACTGAAGCTTTCTTT.

This clone showed up just once. This sequence joins TRBV27 and TRBJ2-1, with a tentative D call TRBD2 (6 bases). There are 14 residues in the CDR3. The V end was cut by 6 bases, the J end by 0 bases, with 9 bases between. Germline V gene data show CDR1 as MNHEY and CDR2 as SMNVEV (reference sequence). CDR3 in amino acids: CASSGGNSYNEQFF. DNA of the CDR3: TGTGCCAGCAGCGGCGGGAACTCCTACAATGAGCAGTTCTTC.

The chain has TRBV21-1 and TRBJ2-2; the table's TRBD2 call for D was not verified on the DNA. TRBV21-1 is flagged as a pseudogene. This CDR3 region has 16 residues. In DNA form, the CDR3 reads TGTGCCAGCAACTCCCGGCGGTTTAGAGGGACCGGGGAGCTGTTTTTT. This encodes CASNSRRFRGTGELFF.

The sample holds many counts of this clone. The genes are TRBV18 and TRBJ2-1; no definite D call. The V end lost 4 bases, the J end lost 7 bases, and 14 bases lay between the germline ends. Germline V lookup: CDR1 KGHSH, CDR2 LQKENI. This CDR3 has 14 amino acids. CDR3: CASSRVEWSNEQFF. Written as DNA, the CDR3 is TGTGCCAGCTCACGGGTCGAGTGGAGTAATGAGCAGTTCTTC.

The CDR3 DNA is TGTGCCAGCTCACGAGCCCAAAATGAAAAACTGTTTTTT. Its protein is CASSRAQNEKLFF. The rearrangement joins TRBV18 to TRBJ1-4; D is undetermined. The CDR3 spans 13 residues. V shed 4 bases and J shed 5 bases, with 8 bases lying between them. Germline V gene sequence: CDR1 KGHSH, CDR2 LQKENI.